This TCR beta chain was captured in a study of blood T cell repertoires in COVID-19. The assay was immunoSEQ multiplex PCR, and TCRdb's table has in-frame clones only and misses some. The table lists some 30,000 clones, about nine tenths of them singletons. Judged by abundance, this clone is large (0.1 to 1%). Germline V lookup: CDR1 MDHEN, CDR2 SYDVKM. The CDR3 runs 14 residues. The V and J ends lost 7 bases and 4 bases respectively, with 17 bases between them. The clonotype originates from a man aged 55 to 70 with active COVID-19. The sequenced sample was peripheral blood. This rearrangement joins TRBV28 to TRBJ2-7; a possible D gene is TRBD1 (5 bases). The CDR3 DNA reads as TGTGCCAGCACCCTAGGGGCGGAAAGTTACGAGCAGTACTTC. This sequence encodes CASTLGAESYEQYF.